One sample yielded the 9 T cell receptor beta chains listed below, sequenced in a study of blood T cell repertoires in COVID-19. Method: immunoSEQ multiplex PCR; TCRdb's copy keeps in-frame clones and lacks some. The sample includes a few hundred thousand clones, around four fifths seen only once; the top ten take around 4.1%. The sequenced sample consisted of PBMCs or T cells enriched from blood (not recorded which). The origin of the receptors is a man aged 25-45 years with acute COVID-19.

The J gene is TRBJ1-6, the V gene TRBV10-1, with 10 bases aligning to TRBD1. The CDR3 is 17 residues long. V dropped 6 bases and J dropped 6; count of bases not matched to a gene: 11. Germline V CDR1 and CDR2: WNHNN, SYGVQD (reference sequence). The CDR3, as DNA: TGCGCCAGCAGACTCTTGGACAGGGGGGTTGCTAATTCACCCCTCCACTTT. It specifies CASRLLDRGVANSPLHF.

This chain connects TRBV7-3 to TRBJ2-1, with unresolved D. The ends were cut back, 4 bases at V and 6 bases at J, with 10 bases in the middle. This CDR3 has 13 amino acids. The germline gives CDR1 SGHTA, CDR2 FQGTGA. The CDR3 loop reads CASSSSGFNEQFF. CDR3 sequence (DNA): TGTGCCAGCAGCTCCTCGGGTTTCAATGAGCAGTTCTTC.

V and J are TRBV2 and TRBJ2-5; D is possibly TRBD1 (6 bases). Germline loops: CDR1 SNHLY, CDR2 FYNNEI. This CDR3 contains 14 residues. The V end lost 9 bases, the J end lost 1 base, and 15 bases lay between the germline ends. In DNA, the CDR3 is TGTGCCAGTTACCGGGACACAGTCCAAGAGACCCAGTACTTC. Translated: CASYRDTVQETQYF.

The chain links TRBV6-2 or TRBV6-3 to TRBJ1-1; 7 nucleotides match TRBD1. V gave up 4 bases and J gave up 1 base; unmatched junction bases: 9. CDR3 length equals 16 residues. The germline V gene has CDR1 MNHEY and CDR2 SVGEGT. The CDR3 loop reads CASSFLLTGRNTEAFF. CDR3 in DNA: TGTGCCAGCAGTTTCCTGCTGACAGGGAGGAACACTGAAGCTTTCTTT.

The chain couples TRBV27 to TRBJ2-1; tentatively, D is TRBD1 (5 bases). The V and J ends lost 5 bases and 7 bases respectively, with 12 bases between them. The CDR3 runs 13 residues. Germline V gene data show CDR1 as MNHEY and CDR2 as SMNVEV (reference sequence). The DNA of the CDR3 is TGTGCCAGCAGTCCTGACAGTTGGAATGAGCAGTTCTTC. Amino acid sequence: CASSPDSWNEQFF.

The rearrangement joins TRBV6-6 to TRBJ2-7; perhaps TRBD2 as D (6 bases). V lost 0 bases to trimming and J lost 3 bases, with 15 bases between them. CDR3 length: 16 residues. CDR1 and CDR2 from the germline V gene are MNHNY and SVGAGI (reference sequence). The CDR3 protein is CASSYSSEEGSYEQYV. The CDR3 nucleotides read TGTGCCAGCAGTTACTCCTCAGAGGAGGGTAGCTACGAGCAGTACGTC.

Only one count was recorded for this clone. This chain uses TRBV6-5 with TRBJ1-2; 8 nucleotides line up with TRBD1. V dropped 1 base and J dropped 6; count of bases not matched to a gene: 10. This CDR3 has 16 residues. Germline CDR1 and CDR2: MNHEY and SVGAGI. The CDR3 DNA reads TGTGCCAGCAGTTACTTGCCACGTACAGGGGGAAATGGCTACACCTTC. This encodes CASSYLPRTGGNGYTF.

J is TRBJ1-5 and V is TRBV28, with D possibly matching TRBD1 (5 bases). Germline-derived CDR1 and CDR2 are MDHEN and SYDVKM. The germline V and J ends were trimmed by 7 bases and 11 bases, with 12 bases remaining between them. The CDR3 is made up of 11 amino acids. CDR3 in DNA: TGTGCCAGCACCCCGGGAGGGGCCCAGCATTTT. Translating gives CASTPGGAQHF.

About this clone: Other DNA sequences from this sample encode an identical CDR3 as well. This chain uses TRBV6-4 with TRBJ2-1; a weak D match, TRBD2 (5 bases). V was cut by 0 bases and J by 3 bases, with 6 bases left in between. Germline V gene data show CDR1 as MRHNA and CDR2 as SNTAGT. This CDR3 has 14 amino acids. The CDR3 loop is CASSDSTSYNEQFF. The DNA for the CDR3 is TGTGCCAGCAGTGACTCAACTAGCTACAATGAGCAGTTCTTC.